This T cell receptor beta chain is drawn from a study of T cell clonotyping in hematopoietic cell transplantation. Clones were sequenced by immunoSEQ multiplex PCR, and TCRdb holds only the in-frame ones, with some missing. The sample shows roughly 11,000 clones, around 93% of them seen only once. Germline CDR1 and CDR2: MNHEY and SVGAGI. CDR3 length: 15 residues. Losses at the gene ends were 6 bases for V and 0 bases for J; bases not matched to a gene: 7. Worth noting for this clone: The antigen remains undetermined.

Findings and limits, study-wide: Few recipient clonotypes overlapped donors; over 95% were de novo at given depth. After transplant, recipient diversity fell while pathologically expanded clonotypes grew through day 180.

V gene TRBV6-5 combines with J gene TRBJ1-1; 7 bases fit TRBD1. The sample comprised peripheral blood mononuclear cells. This sequence was found in a woman between 50 and 59 years old in good health. Some clones in this sample may be carry-over from other donors' samples. The CDR3 sequence: CASRAGDSMNTEAFF. The CDR3 DNA reads TGTGCCAGCAGGGCAGGGGACAGTATGAACACTGAAGCTTTCTTT.